The 25 T cell receptor beta chains reported below all come from one sample, sequenced in a study of T cell responses to AZD1222 COVID-19 vaccine. Method: immunoSEQ multiplex PCR; TCRdb's copy keeps in-frame clones and lacks some. The sample includes 95,000 to 150,000 clones, roughly 90% of them seen just once. Sequencing used peripheral blood, obtained on day 0 of AZD1222 vaccination. The origin of the receptors is an adult in good health.

The chain carries TRBV4-1 and TRBJ2-3; 7 bases are shared with TRBD1. Germline assignment: CDR1 MGHRA and CDR2 YSYEKL. CDR3 size: 14 residues. Trimming removed 3 bases from V and 6 bases from J; junction bases left unmatched: 6. The CDR3 loop is CASSQGQSGDTQYF. The CDR3 coding sequence is TGCGCCAGCAGCCAGGGACAGTCGGGGGATACGCAGTATTTT.

This rearrangement joins TRBV2 to TRBJ2-4; D is unclear. This CDR3 has 15 residues. Trimming pared 7 bases from V and 2 bases from J, leaving 15 bases between. Germline CDR1 and CDR2: SNHLY and FYNNEI. CDR3 region: CASKLQKGPKNIQYF. In nucleotides, the CDR3 is TGTGCCAGCAAGCTTCAGAAGGGTCCCAAAAACATTCAGTACTTC.

This chain connects TRBV10-2 to TRBJ2-2; possibly TRBD2 for D (6 bases). V was cut by 2 bases and J by 5 bases, with 12 bases left in between. CDR1 WSHSY and CDR2 SAAADI come from the germline V gene. The CDR3 totals 15 residues. DNA for the CDR3: TGCGCCAGCAGTGAGGGGAGGCCCCTGACCGGGGAGCTGTTTTTT. Translation: CASSEGRPLTGELFF.

This clone has a single count. This sequence joins TRBV6-2 or TRBV6-3 and TRBJ2-2; TRBD2 matches 14 bases. The CDR3 is 16 residues long. The V and J ends lost 5 bases and 8 bases, in that order; junction bases with no gene match: 7. Germline-derived CDR1 and CDR2 are MNHEY and SVGEGT. DNA of the CDR3: TGTGCCAGCAGTCTGGGACTAGCGGGAGTCGGTGGGGAGCTGTTTTTT. Translation: CASSLGLAGVGGELFF.

The V call is TRBV27, the J call TRBJ1-3; D call uncertain. The CDR3 has 13 amino acids. Looked up from germline, CDR1 is MNHEY and CDR2 is SMNVEV (reference sequence). V was pared by 5 bases and J by 4 bases, with 9 bases between. The CDR3 protein is CASSPGLGNTIYF. The CDR3 DNA sequence: TGTGCCAGCAGTCCAGGACTCGGAAACACCATATATTTT.

This chain links TRBV19 with TRBJ2-7, with D perhaps matching TRBD1 or TRBD2 (5 bases each). This CDR3 has 11 residues. Germline lookup yields CDR1 LNHDA and CDR2 SQIVND (reference sequence). Trimming pared 11 bases from V and 6 bases from J, leaving 14 bases between. CDR3 nucleotides: TGTGCCGCTAGCCGGGGCGGCGAGCAGTACTTC. Residues: CAASRGGEQYF.

This clone was seen only a few times. The rearrangement uses TRBV30 and TRBJ1-6; D possibly corresponds to TRBD1 (6 bases). CDR1 is GTSNPN and CDR2 is SVGIG in the germline V gene (reference sequence). V was pared by 7 bases and J by 4 bases, with 11 bases between. The CDR3 runs 13 residues. CDR3 bases: TGTGCCTTCGGGCAGGGGTATAATTCACCCCTCCACTTT. Translating gives CAFGQGYNSPLHF.

This chain joins TRBV2 and TRBJ1-4; tentatively, D is TRBD1 (5 bases). The V end lost 7 bases, the J end lost 3 bases, and 15 bases lay between the germline ends. Germline assignment: CDR1 SNHLY and CDR2 FYNNEI. The CDR3 runs to 15 residues. The CDR3 here is CASTEGRQPNEKLFF. The CDR3 DNA is TGTGCCAGCACAGAGGGGAGACAACCTAATGAAAAACTGTTTTTT.

J is TRBJ1-2 and V is TRBV3-1 (or the pseudogene TRBV3-2), with unresolved D. The CDR3 covers 15 residues. CDR1 and CDR2 (germline): LGHDT, YNNKEL (reference sequence). The V and J ends lost 0 bases and 0 bases respectively, with 8 bases between them. The CDR3 DNA is TGTGCCAGCAGCCAAGAAAGGAGTGCTAACTATGGCTACACCTTC. Amino acids: CASSQERSANYGYTF.

The CDR3 bases are TGTGCCAGCAGCCGAACAACAGGGAAGCCGTTCAATGAGCAGTTCTTC. Amino acid sequence: CASSRTTGKPFNEQFF. The genes are TRBV5-8 and TRBJ2-1; TRBD1 might be the D (6 bases). The V gene's germline CDR1 is SGHTS and CDR2 YDEGEE. Trimming took 4 bases from V and 6 from J, leaving 20 bases between them. The CDR3 length is 16 residues.

V usage is TRBV28 and J usage is TRBJ1-4; 11 nucleotides agree with TRBD1. The CDR3 totals 15 residues. CDR1 and CDR2 from the germline V gene are MDHEN and SYDVKM. J gave up 7 bases and V 8 bases, and 9 bases lay outside the gene matches. The CDR3 coding sequence is TGTGCCAGCCGCCCACATGGGACAGGGGGTGAAAAACTGTTTTTT. It is translated as CASRPHGTGGEKLFF.

This sequence joins TRBV29-1 and TRBJ1-1; TRBD1 agrees at 9 bases. V was pared by 4 bases and J by 4 bases, with 7 bases of the junction left unmatched. This CDR3 comprises 14 residues. Germline CDR1 and CDR2: SQVTM and ANQGSEA. The CDR3 loop reads CSVADRGAPTEAFF. In nucleotides, the CDR3 is TGCAGCGTTGCCGACAGGGGGGCCCCCACTGAAGCTTTCTTT. The variable domain in full, completed from reference TRBV29-1 and TRBJ1-1, reads SAVISQKPSRDICQRGTSLTIQCQVDSQVTMMFWYRQQPGQSLTLIATANQGSEATYESGFVIDKFPISRPNLTFSTLTVSNMSPEDSSIYLCSVADRGAPTEAFFGQGTRLTVV.

This chain connects TRBV29-1 to TRBJ2-5; 11 positions match TRBD2. Germline loops: CDR1 SQVTM, CDR2 ANQGSEA. V was clipped by 3 bases and J by 7 bases; unmatched bases: 7. The CDR3 contains 14 residues. CDR3 in amino acids: CSVDPGTSGMTQYF. DNA of the CDR3: TGCAGCGTTGATCCAGGGACTAGCGGAATGACCCAGTACTTC.

This chain joins TRBV19 and TRBJ2-7; D may be TRBD2 (6 bases). The germline V gene encodes CDR1 LNHDA and CDR2 SQIVND (reference sequence). V was shortened by 2 bases and J by 3 bases, with 8 bases between the two germline ends. This CDR3 is built from 13 residues. For the CDR3, the DNA is TGTGCCAGTAGTATACAGGGAGGCTACGAGCAGTACTTC. Residues: CASSIQGGYEQYF.

This chain's CDR3 is CASSQALFSGNTIYF. CDR3 DNA sequence: TGCGCCAGCAGCCAAGCCCTTTTCTCTGGAAACACCATATATTTT. The chain couples TRBV4-3 to TRBJ1-3; D unclear. Germline V CDR1 and CDR2: LGHNA, YSLEER. Deletions cut 1 base from V and 0 bases from J, with 7 bases between. The CDR3 consists of 15 residues.

V gene TRBV5-8 combines with J gene TRBJ2-4; D gene unclear. Trimming removed 9 bases at V and 0 bases at J, with 10 bases between. Germline V CDR1 and CDR2: SGHTS, YDEGEE. The CDR3 extends over 13 amino acids. The CDR3 sequence: CATRSLAKNIQYF. Here the CDR3 DNA reads TGTGCCACTAGATCATTAGCCAAAAACATTCAGTACTTC.

The table lists this clone with a count of one. This chain joins TRBV19 and TRBJ1-3; tentative D call: TRBD1 (6 bases). The CDR3 sequence is 17 residues long. Germline CDR1 and CDR2: LNHDA and SQIVND (reference sequence). V was cut by 3 bases and J by 1 base, with 16 bases left in between. The CDR3 sequence is CASSIRTVLDSGNTIYF. The CDR3 region has the DNA TGTGCCAGTAGTATCCGGACAGTCCTTGATTCTGGAAACACCATATATTTT. Complete variable domain (other parts from reference TRBV19 and TRBJ1-3): DGGITQSPKYLFRKEGQNVTLSCEQNLNHDAMYWYRQDPGQGLRLIYYSQIVNDFQKGDIAEGYSVSREKKESFPLTVTSAQKNPTAFYLCASSIRTVLDSGNTIYFGEGSWLTVV.

The rearrangement links TRBV14 to TRBJ1-1; weak D call: TRBD1 (5 bases). Germline V gene data show CDR1 as SGHDN and CDR2 as FVKESK. The CDR3 spans 13 residues. The germline V and J ends were trimmed by 4 bases and 5 bases, with 11 bases remaining between them. The DNA of the CDR3 is TGTGCCAGCAGCCTCGGAGGGGTAACTGAAGCTTTCTTT. Protein sequence: CASSLGGVTEAFF.

The V and J genes are TRBV6-6 and TRBJ2-7; D unclear. Trimming took 4 bases from V and 2 from J, leaving 12 bases between them. The germline V gene has CDR1 MNHNY and CDR2 SVGAGI (reference sequence). CDR3 length equals 14 residues. The DNA for the CDR3 is TGTGCCAGCAGTTCCCAAGTCCTTACCTACGAGCAGTACTTC. This sequence encodes CASSSQVLTYEQYF.

V usage is TRBV7-9 and J usage is TRBJ1-3, with D tentatively TRBD1 (6 bases). Germline CDR1 and CDR2: SEHNR and FQNEAQ (reference sequence). V was clipped by 2 bases and J by 1 base, with 12 bases between them. This CDR3 is 16 amino acids long. CDR3 coding DNA: TGTGCCAGCAGCTTAACCCGGCAGGGGTCTGGAAACACCATATATTTT. The encoded protein is CASSLTRQGSGNTIYF.

The sample holds one count of this clone. The chain's CDR3 is CASSLGDYEQYF. The CDR3, as DNA: TGCGCCAGCAGCTTGGGGGACTACGAGCAGTACTTC. The chain recombines TRBV5-1 with TRBJ2-7, with no clear D. The V end lost 0 bases, the J end lost 3 bases, and 4 bases lay between the germline ends. The CDR3 totals 12 residues. Per germline, CDR1 SGHRS and CDR2 YFSETQ.

The rearrangement uses TRBV18 and TRBJ2-5; possible D gene TRBD1, 6 bases. The CDR3 covers 14 residues. Per the germline V gene, CDR1 is KGHSH and CDR2 is LQKENI. The V and J ends lost 0 bases and 5 bases respectively, with 10 bases between them. The CDR3 nucleotides read TGTGCCAGCTCACCACCGGCAGGGGATGAGACCCAGTACTTC. This sequence encodes CASSPPAGDETQYF.

This clone has a single count. The chain joins TRBV5-8 to TRBJ1-1; TRBD1 matches 9 bases. Germline assignment: CDR1 SGHTS and CDR2 YDEGEE. J gave up 4 bases and V 3 bases, and 4 bases lay outside the gene matches. The CDR3 is made up of 14 amino acids. The CDR3 is CASSSGQGFTEAFF. The DNA of the CDR3 is TGTGCCAGCAGCTCGGGACAGGGATTCACTGAAGCTTTCTTT.

This chain joins TRBV6-2 or TRBV6-3 and TRBJ2-5; 9 bases map to TRBD2. The CDR3 sequence is 15 residues long. J lost 3 bases, V lost 0 bases, and 2 bases had no gene match. The germline CDR1 and CDR2 sequences are MNHEY and SVGEGT. CDR3 sequence reads: CASSYSVAGEETQYF. DNA of the CDR3: TGTGCCAGCAGTTACTCGGTAGCGGGGGAAGAGACCCAGTACTTC.

The rearrangement uses TRBV28 and TRBJ2-1; D is unresolved. The CDR3 has 13 amino acids. Trimming shortened V by 7 bases and J by 6 bases, and 13 bases separated the two germline ends. Germline CDR1 reads MDHEN; CDR2 reads SYDVKM. CDR3 bases: TGTGCCAGCACGACGTCCAGGTTCAATGAGCAGTTCTTC. Its translation: CASTTSRFNEQFF.